This record covers a single T cell receptor beta chain. What it binds is unknown. TCRdb reprocessed the RACE reads via MiXCR and lists one record per CDR3 protein. This table holds 110,000 or so distinct CDR3 sequences, less than 40% found once. The CDR3 is made up of 13 amino acids. Germline V lookup: CDR1 SQVTM, CDR2 ANQGSEA. V was clipped by 3 bases and J by 3 bases, with 11 bases between them. Indicated time point: patch test 3, about 24 weeks after DPC sensitization. Noted treatment: therapeutic diphenylcyclopropenone sensitization with weekly scalp DPC. This record belongs to a study of human T cells and chemical hapten exposure. Study-wide results and caveats: Given that the donors had alopecia, their immune response may differ from that seen in healthy people.

This TCR was sampled from a man in his forties or fifties with alopecia areata. Some clones in this sample may be carry-over from other donors' samples. The chain is built from TRBV29-1 and TRBJ1-1; the D gene is possibly TRBD1 (5 bases). Sample: whole blood, taken in connection with sensitization to the hapten diphenylcyclopropenone (DPC). The CDR3 loop is CSVDTVGDTEAFF. CDR3 DNA sequence: TGCAGCGTTGATACGGTGGGGGACACTGAAGCTTTCTTT.